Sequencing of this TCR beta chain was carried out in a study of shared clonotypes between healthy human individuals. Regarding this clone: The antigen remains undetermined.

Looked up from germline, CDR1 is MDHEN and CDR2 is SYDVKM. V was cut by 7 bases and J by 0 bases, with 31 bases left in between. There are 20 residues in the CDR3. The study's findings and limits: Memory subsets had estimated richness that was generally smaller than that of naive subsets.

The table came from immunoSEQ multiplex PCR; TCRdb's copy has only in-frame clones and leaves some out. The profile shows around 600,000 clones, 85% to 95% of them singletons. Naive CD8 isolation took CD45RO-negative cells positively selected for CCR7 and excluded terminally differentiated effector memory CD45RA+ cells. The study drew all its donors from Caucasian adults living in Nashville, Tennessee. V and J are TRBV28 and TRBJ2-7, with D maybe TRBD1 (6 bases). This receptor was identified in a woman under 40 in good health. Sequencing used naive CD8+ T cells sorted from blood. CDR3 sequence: CASNLPGDPSERLGSYEQYF. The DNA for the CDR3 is TGTGCCAGCAACCTCCCAGGGGACCCCAGTGAGAGGTTAGGCTCCTACGAGCAGTACTTC.